The 11 T cell receptor beta chains given below trace back to one sample, sequenced in a study of type 1 regulatory T cells (dated by TCRdb to the early 2020s). For these receptors, no antigen is known. Data came from an Illumina MiSeq. TCRdb ran its own pipeline on the public reads, namely fastp trimming at Q25 and MiXCR clone calling, and kept in-frame beta chains. Rows are unified per CDR3 protein, each entry keeping the most common DNA and genes. Here the sample has approximately 72,000 distinct CDR3 sequences; 63% occur a single time. Clones ranked in the top ten supply 7% to 9.5% of the sample. Sequencing used cultured T cells, either the whole culture or a sorted T cell fraction (not recorded which). This specimen's cell subset or site label, per the study, means: Tr1-enriched cell product generated in vitro against host alloantigens. Every receptor here comes from a human donor in good health.

V and J are TRBV19 and TRBJ2-2, with no clear D. V shed 3 bases and J shed 6 bases, with 5 bases lying between them. CDR1 and CDR2 (germline): LNHDA, SQIVND (reference sequence). CDR3 size: 12 residues. Written as DNA, the CDR3 is TGTGCCAGTAGTATTCAGTCCGGGGAGCTGTTTTTT. Encoded protein: CASSIQSGELFF.

The J gene is TRBJ2-2, the V gene TRBV7-9; 15 bases fit TRBD2. Germline trimming cut 6 bases from V and 3 bases from J; bases unmatched to any gene: 11. The CDR3 length is 19 residues. Germline V gene sequence: CDR1 SEHNR, CDR2 FQNEAQ (reference sequence). The DNA of the CDR3 is TGTGCCAGCAGGTCCGTCGGGACTAGCGGGAGGATCCACACCGGGGAGCTGTTTTTT. It encodes CASRSVGTSGRIHTGELFF.

The V and J genes are TRBV10-3 and TRBJ2-2; 7 positions match TRBD1. Germline V CDR1 and CDR2: ENHRY, SYGVKD. Unmatched junction bases numbered 9, after V lost 4 bases and J lost 4 bases. This CDR3 has 16 residues. The CDR3 here is CAISALPGQSTGELFF. The CDR3 region has the DNA TGTGCCATCAGTGCCTTACCGGGACAGAGCACCGGGGAGCTGTTTTTT.

This clonotype was seen only a few times. V and J are TRBV20-1 and TRBJ1-5, with D possibly being TRBD1 (6 bases). Deletions cut 1 base from V and 4 bases from J, with 14 bases between. Germline CDR1 and CDR2: DFQATT and SNEGSKA (reference sequence). CDR3 length equals 15 residues. The CDR3 loop reads CSARVTQGMNQPQHF. In DNA, the CDR3 is TGCAGTGCTAGAGTCACCCAGGGGATGAATCAGCCCCAGCATTTT.

This clonotype has just one count. This chain links TRBV9 with TRBJ2-1; TRBD2 might be the D (6 bases). CDR3 length equals 15 residues. V lost 3 bases and J lost 0, with 10 bases in between. CDR1 is SGDLS and CDR2 is YYNGEE in the germline V gene. CDR3 loop: CASSDTGGSYNEQFF. As DNA, the CDR3 is TGTGCCAGCAGCGATACCGGGGGCTCCTACAATGAGCAGTTCTTC.

Notes on this clonotype: No DNA is shown, since the ends of the CDR3 on it are uncertain; the CDR3 is the one TCRdb lists. This rearrangement joins TRBV21-1 to TRBJ1-3; the table assigns TRBD1, which was not confirmed against the DNA. TRBV21-1 is noted as a pseudogene. Counting both end residues, the CDR3 totals 21 amino acids. CDR3: CASSKVGGGTAKDVSGNTIYF.

In this sample, this clonotype turned up once. The chain carries TRBV7-2 and TRBJ2-7, with 8 bases that match TRBD1. The CDR3 runs to 15 residues. V lost 3 bases, J lost 4 bases, and 8 bases stayed unmatched. CDR1 SGHTA and CDR2 FQGNSA come from the germline V gene. As DNA, the CDR3 is TGTGCCAGCAGCTTGCAGGGGGCGCTTGGGTACGAGCAGTACTTC. It specifies CASSLQGALGYEQYF.

The chain employs TRBV7-2 and TRBJ2-7; 9 bases agree with TRBD1. Germline-derived CDR1 and CDR2 are SGHTA and FQGNSA. The CDR3 is 13 amino acids. J gave up 4 bases and V 5 bases, and 3 bases lay outside the gene matches. The CDR3 DNA reads TGTGCCAGCAGCAGGGACAGGGTTTACGAGCAGTACTTC. It yields the protein CASSRDRVYEQYF.

V usage is TRBV7-8 and J usage is TRBJ2-3; 10 bases match TRBD2. CDR3 size: 15 residues. V was pared by 0 bases and J by 6 bases, with 3 bases of the junction left unmatched. Germline loops: CDR1 SGHVS, CDR2 FQNEAQ. The CDR3 spells CASSLAGTSVDTQYF. Here the CDR3 DNA reads TGTGCCAGCAGCTTAGCCGGGACTAGCGTCGATACGCAGTATTTT.

This clonotype is termed medium-sized. The rearrangement joins TRBV5-1 to TRBJ2-2; TRBD2 is a possible D gene (5 bases). The CDR3 totals 17 residues. Germline loops: CDR1 SGHRS, CDR2 YFSETQ. Trimming left V 4 bases short and J 3 bases short, with 19 bases between. This chain's CDR3 is CASSPKAPLEHTGELFF. For the CDR3, the DNA is TGCGCCAGCAGCCCAAAAGCCCCACTAGAACACACCGGGGAGCTGTTTTTT.

The chain joins TRBV29-1 to TRBJ2-2; TRBD1 aligns across 9 bases. This CDR3 has 13 amino acids. Germline CDR1 reads SQVTM; CDR2 reads ANQGSEA. Trimming removed 7 bases from V and 3 bases from J; junction bases left unmatched: 3. The CDR3 spells CSAGQGHTGELFF. As DNA, the CDR3 is TGCAGCGCGGGACAGGGTCACACCGGGGAGCTGTTTTTT.